One and the same sample provided the 30 T cell receptor beta chains below, sequenced in a study of graft-versus-host responses after intestinal transplantation. Tissue from the graft was processed to free its intraepithelial and lamina propria lymphocytes. Profiling relied on immunoSEQ multiplex PCR, and the TCRdb table lists in-frame clones only, not all of them. Here the sample spans around 15,000 clones, 75% to 85% being singletons. This sample comprised ileum tissue, obtained approximately 110 days after intestinal transplant. Receptor source: a human patient who received an intestinal transplant, so some T cells may come from the graft donor.

This sequence joins TRBV6-5 and TRBJ2-5, with 9 nucleotides matching TRBD2. CDR3 size: 13 residues. J was trimmed by 5 bases and V by 6 bases; bases with no gene match: 4. Germline V CDR1 and CDR2: MNHEY, SVGAGI. The CDR3 loop reads CASRRGGRETQYF. The DNA of the CDR3 is TGTGCCAGCAGGCGGGGGGGGAGGGAGACCCAGTACTTC.

This chain joins TRBV15 and TRBJ1-2, with a tentative D call TRBD1 (6 bases). The germline V gene has CDR1 LNHNV and CDR2 YYDKDF (reference sequence). The V and J ends lost 1 base and 4 bases respectively, with 13 bases between them. The CDR3 consists of 15 residues. In DNA, the CDR3 is TGTGCCACCAGCAGAGGGACAGCTTCGGGCTATGGCTACACCTTC. Protein sequence: CATSRGTASGYGYTF.

The chain carries TRBV7-8 and TRBJ1-2; no clear D. Trimming pared 6 bases from V and 1 base from J, leaving 18 bases between. The CDR3 is 16 residues long. Germline lookup yields CDR1 SGHVS and CDR2 FQNEAQ. The CDR3 loop is CASSSYPGHNNYGYTF. CDR3 nucleotides: TGTGCCAGCAGTTCCTACCCGGGTCACAATAACTATGGCTACACCTTC.

The chain uses TRBV5-1 and TRBJ2-7, with 7 positions matching TRBD2. This CDR3 has 13 residues. Germline V lookup: CDR1 SGHRS, CDR2 YFSETQ. Losses at the gene ends were 5 bases for V and 0 bases for J; bases not matched to a gene: 2. This chain's CDR3 is CASRAGFSYEQYF. The DNA of the CDR3 is TGCGCCAGCAGAGCGGGATTCTCCTACGAGCAGTACTTC.

The CDR3, as DNA: TGTGCCAGCAGGCCCGGGGAGATCTATGGCTACACCTTC. This codes for CASRPGEIYGYTF. This chain links TRBV2 with TRBJ1-2; D call uncertain. CDR3 length: 13 amino acids. V lost 6 bases, J lost 4 bases, and 12 bases lay in between. Germline V gives CDR1 SNHLY, CDR2 FYNNEI.

V is TRBV7-2 and J is TRBJ2-1, with 13 bases that match TRBD2. V lost 5 bases, J lost 4 bases, and 14 bases stayed unmatched. The germline V gene encodes CDR1 SGHTA and CDR2 FQGNSA. This CDR3 comprises 19 residues. The CDR3 DNA reads as TGTGCCAGCAGCCTAGGGGCGGGACTAGCGGGATTTAAGTACAATGAGCAGTTCTTC. It is translated as CASSLGAGLAGFKYNEQFF. Full variable domain (outside the CDR3, taken from reference TRBV7-2 and TRBJ2-1): GAGVSQSPSNKVTEKGKDVELRCDPISGHTALYWYRQSLGQGLEFLIYFQGNSAPDKSGLPSDRFSAERTGGSVSTLTIQRTQQEDSAVYLCASSLGAGLAGFKYNEQFFGPGTRLTVL.

The J gene is TRBJ2-1, the V gene TRBV30; TRBD1 matches at 7 bases. The CDR3 totals 12 residues. Germline CDR1 GTSNPN, CDR2 SVGIG (reference sequence). The ends lost 3 bases at V and 8 bases at J; junction bases unmatched: 4. The CDR3 loop reads CAWRYRGYEQFF. As DNA, the CDR3 is TGTGCCTGGAGATACAGGGGCTATGAGCAGTTCTTC.

This sequence joins TRBV27 and TRBJ2-1; D could derive from TRBD1 or TRBD2 (5 bases each). This CDR3 comprises 15 residues. Trimming stripped 3 bases from V and 4 bases from J, with 13 bases between. Germline V gene data show CDR1 as MNHEY and CDR2 as SMNVEV (reference sequence). The CDR3 sequence is CASSFQGASYNEQFF. The CDR3 DNA reads TGTGCCAGCAGTTTCCAGGGAGCGTCATACAATGAGCAGTTCTTC.

The chain uses TRBV30 and TRBJ1-5; D ambiguous. V lost 2 bases and J lost 2, with 13 bases in between. The CDR3 is made up of 15 amino acids. CDR1 and CDR2 (germline): GTSNPN, SVGIG (reference sequence). The CDR3 reads CAWSSGEHGNQPQHF. CDR3 nucleotide sequence: TGTGCCTGGAGTAGCGGGGAACATGGCAATCAGCCCCAGCATTTT.

The V and J genes are TRBV9 and TRBJ2-5; D is undetermined. V was pared by 0 bases and J by 4 bases, with 10 bases between. Germline V CDR1 and CDR2: SGDLS, YYNGEE. CDR3 size: 14 residues. DNA for the CDR3: TGTGCCAGCAGCGTAGGGCAGGTGGGAGAGACCCAGTACTTC. It yields the protein CASSVGQVGETQYF.

The CDR3 DNA follows: TGTGCCAGCACTACAACAGGGGTGGGCACTGAAGCTTTCTTT. Translation: CASTTTGVGTEAFF. The rearrangement uses TRBV6-5 and TRBJ1-1, with 7 bases aligning to TRBD1. Germline CDR1 and CDR2: MNHEY and SVGAGI. V lost 7 bases, J lost 4 bases, and 9 bases stayed unmatched. The CDR3 runs 14 residues.

There are a few counts of this clone. The V gene is TRBV5-6, the J gene TRBJ2-7; weak D call: TRBD1 (6 bases). V was pared by 2 bases and J by 9 bases, with 18 bases between. The CDR3 is 14 residues long. Germline loops: CDR1 SGHDT, CDR2 YYEEEE. CDR3 sequence: CASSFGTSIQRQYF. DNA for the CDR3: TGTGCCAGCAGCTTCGGGACATCCATCCAGAGGCAGTACTTC.

This clone was picked up one time. The CDR3 loop reads CASSDTSIGGDTQYF. CDR3 DNA sequence: TGTGCCAGCAGTGATACGTCAATAGGGGGGGATACGCAGTATTTT. This sequence joins TRBV6-4 and TRBJ2-3, with D perhaps being TRBD1 or TRBD2 (6 bases each). Trimming cost V 3 bases and J 6 bases, with 16 bases left between them. In germline, CDR1 is MRHNA, CDR2 SNTAGT. CDR3 length: 15 residues.

V and J are TRBV7-4 and TRBJ1-1; TRBD1 matches 10 bases. The CDR3 is 15 residues long. The V gene's germline CDR1 is SGHVT and CDR2 SQSDAQ. After removal of 5 bases from V and 5 bases from J, the junction contained 8 bases not matched to a gene. CDR3 sequence reads: CASSTGTGEGTEAFF. Written as DNA, the CDR3 is TGTGCCAGCAGCACAGGGACAGGGGAGGGAACTGAAGCTTTCTTT.

The chain's CDR3 is CASSRINSGRGDEQFF. The CDR3 region has the DNA TGTGCCAGCAGCCGTATTAATAGCGGGAGGGGCGATGAGCAGTTCTTC. This rearrangement joins TRBV7-8 to TRBJ2-1, with 11 bases lining up with TRBD2. Trimming cost V 5 bases and J 8 bases; bases outside gene matches: 11. The CDR3 extends over 16 amino acids. Germline V CDR1 and CDR2: SGHVS, FQNEAQ.

This clone was detected once. The V gene is TRBV7-4, the J gene TRBJ1-2; D gene uncertain. Trimming shortened V by 0 bases and J by 6 bases, and 14 bases separated the two germline ends. Germline CDR1 SGHVT, CDR2 SQSDAQ. There are 15 residues in the CDR3. The CDR3 loop reads CASSLARRAGHGYTF. DNA for the CDR3: TGTGCCAGCAGCTTAGCGAGGCGGGCTGGGCATGGCTACACCTTC.

The genes are TRBV7-4 and TRBJ2-5; D is unresolved. The germline gives CDR1 SGHVT, CDR2 SQSDAQ. The CDR3 contains 11 residues. The V and J ends lost 11 bases and 5 bases respectively, with 12 bases between them. CDR3 bases: TGTGCCTCCCGAGGTGGGGAGACCCAGTACTTC. This sequence encodes CASRGGETQYF.

The rearrangement joins TRBV6-4 to TRBJ2-1; D uncertain. Trimming took 4 bases from V and 0 from J, leaving 4 bases between them. This CDR3 region has 13 residues. The germline V gene encodes CDR1 MRHNA and CDR2 SNTAGT. CDR3 sequence: CASSAGSYNEQFF. As DNA, the CDR3 is TGTGCCAGCAGTGCGGGCTCCTACAATGAGCAGTTCTTC.

This chain links TRBV2 with TRBJ2-7, with 10 positions matching TRBD1. Trimming cost V 6 bases and J 4 bases; bases outside gene matches: 6. The CDR3 is made up of 14 amino acids. Germline CDR1 SNHLY, CDR2 FYNNEI. The CDR3 sequence is CASSLGQGFYEQYF. CDR3 coding DNA: TGTGCCAGCAGCCTGGGACAGGGGTTTTACGAGCAGTACTTC.

The rearrangement links TRBV4-1 to TRBJ2-7; 14 positions match TRBD2. There are 15 residues in the CDR3. Germline CDR1 MGHRA, CDR2 YSYEKL. The trim removed 4 bases at V and 7 bases at J, leaving 6 bases unmatched. DNA of the CDR3: TGCGCCAGCAGCCTGGGACTAGCGGGAGAGGGAGAGCAGTACTTC. Amino acids: CASSLGLAGEGEQYF.

This clone was observed a handful of times. This chain connects TRBV6-6 to TRBJ2-7; D is possibly TRBD1 or TRBD2 (6 bases each). The CDR3 totals 14 residues. The germline CDR1 and CDR2 sequences are MNHNY and SVGAGI (reference sequence). V dropped 8 bases and J dropped 5 bases, with 19 bases sitting between them. The CDR3 loop reads CASGRGGPTDEQYF. The CDR3 DNA sequence: TGTGCCAGCGGTAGAGGGGGGCCTACTGACGAGCAGTACTTC.

The chain is built from TRBV5-4 and TRBJ2-7; perhaps D is TRBD1 or TRBD2 (5 bases each). V was clipped by 0 bases and J by 0 bases, with 10 bases between them. The CDR3 has 15 residues. CDR1 and CDR2 (germline): SGHNT, YYREEE (reference sequence). The CDR3 here is CASSLGAGSSYEQYF. CDR3 nucleotides: TGTGCCAGCAGCTTGGGGGCAGGGAGCTCCTACGAGCAGTACTTC.

The V and J genes are TRBV7-8 and TRBJ2-7; 8 bases align to TRBD1. V shed 8 bases, J shed 6 bases, and the junction held 15 bases outside the gene matches. The germline gives CDR1 SGHVS, CDR2 FQNEAQ. This CDR3 has 15 amino acids. This CDR3 is CASQLTDREISEQYF. The CDR3 DNA reads TGTGCCAGCCAACTCACGGACAGGGAAATCTCCGAGCAGTACTTC.

The chain uses TRBV6-5 and TRBJ1-2; D gene ambiguous. In germline, CDR1 is MNHEY, CDR2 SVGAGI. This CDR3 is built from 13 residues. The germline V and J ends were trimmed by 5 bases and 3 bases, with 10 bases remaining between them. The CDR3 sequence: CASSARSYYGYTF. CDR3 nucleotide sequence: TGTGCCAGCAGTGCCAGGAGTTACTATGGCTACACCTTC.

This clone was observed a few times. The V call is TRBV10-2, the J call TRBJ1-1; no clear D gene. V was shortened by 2 bases and J by 5 bases, with 9 bases between the two germline ends. There are 13 residues in the CDR3. Looked up from germline, CDR1 is WSHSY and CDR2 is SAAADI. The CDR3 DNA reads as TGCGCCAGCAGTGAGGGGGTGGGGACTGAAGCTTTCTTT. It specifies CASSEGVGTEAFF.

This clone showed up just once. The CDR3 spells CASSYRPGQGAYEQYF. The CDR3 nucleotides read TGCGCCAGCAGCTATCGTCCGGGACAGGGGGCTTACGAGCAGTACTTC. V is TRBV5-1 and J is TRBJ2-7, with TRBD1 matching 12 bases. J lost 4 bases, V lost 3 bases, and 8 bases had no gene match. This CDR3 is 16 amino acids long. Germline CDR1 is SGHRS and CDR2 is YFSETQ.

The genes are TRBV18 and TRBJ2-5; the D is unclear. V was trimmed by 2 bases and J by 0 bases, leaving 1 base between them. The CDR3 length is 12 residues. Germline CDR1 KGHSH, CDR2 LQKENI. The CDR3: CASSPYQETQYF. CDR3 DNA: TGTGCCAGCTCACCATACCAAGAGACCCAGTACTTC.

This chain uses TRBV6-6 with TRBJ2-7, with D tentatively TRBD1 (6 bases). CDR1 is MNHNY, CDR2 SVGAGI, per germline (reference sequence). The CDR3 is made up of 14 amino acids. V lost 2 bases to trimming and J lost 3 bases, with 11 bases between them. CDR3 coding DNA: TGTGCCAGCAGTTACGCAGGGGAAAGCTACGAGCAGTACTTC. This sequence encodes CASSYAGESYEQYF.

This rearrangement joins TRBV4-1 to TRBJ2-7, with TRBD1 matching 7 bases. V dropped 4 bases and J dropped 5; count of bases not matched to a gene: 8. This CDR3 contains 14 residues. From germline, CDR1 is MGHRA and CDR2 YSYEKL. CDR3 region: CASSLTDRNNEQYF. Here the CDR3 DNA reads TGCGCCAGCAGCCTAACGGACAGGAACAACGAGCAGTACTTC.

The chain carries TRBV4-3 and TRBJ1-4; D might be TRBD1 (6 bases). The germline gives CDR1 LGHNA, CDR2 YSLEER. The CDR3 is 16 amino acids. V shed 2 bases and J shed 3 bases, with 13 bases lying between them. CDR3 DNA: TGCGCCAGCAGCCAATCTTGGGCAGGGGCTAATGAAAAACTGTTTTTT. Encoded protein: CASSQSWAGANEKLFF.